A selection of T cell receptor beta chains follows, all from one sample in a study of T cell responses to AZD1222 COVID-19 vaccine. Sequencing used immunoSEQ multiplex PCR; TCRdb keeps in-frame clones, though not all of them. This sample has about 130,000 clones, with 80% to 90% found just once. Sample: peripheral blood, taken on day 0 of AZD1222 vaccination. These receptors came from an adult in good health. Each CDR3 is given with its conserved first and last residue. D genes are given only for firm matches. For some rows the clone size is stated as once, few or many, or as a class when expanded; others skip it.

J: TRBJ1-3; V: TRBV3-1/TRBV3-2; size: .; D: .; CDR3: CASSQGGGSSGNTIYF; DNA: TGTGCCAGCAGCCAGGGCGGCGGTTCCTCTGGAAACACCATATATTTT
J: TRBJ2-6; V: TRBV10-3; size: .; D: .; CDR3: CAISRDLNSGANVLTF; DNA: TGTGCCATCAGCCGGGACCTTAATTCTGGGGCCAACGTCCTGACTTTC
J: TRBJ2-3; V: TRBV6-2/TRBV6-3; size: .; D: TRBD2; CDR3: CASSYFGGRSNTDTQYF; DNA: TGTGCCAGCAGTTACTTTGGCGGGAGGAGTAACACAGATACGCAGTATTTT
J: TRBJ1-6; V: TRBV7-2; size: .; D: TRBD1; CDR3: CASIKTGTGNSPLHF; DNA: TGTGCCAGCATCAAAACCGGGACAGGGAATTCACCCCTCCACTTT
J: TRBJ1-5; V: TRBV2; size: .; D: .; CDR3: CASSPRRTSSYSNQPQHF; DNA: TGTGCCAGCAGTCCCCGACGGACGAGTAGTTATAGCAATCAGCCCCAGCATTTT
J: TRBJ2-5; V: TRBV6-5; size: .; D: TRBD1; CDR3: CASSYGTGKGETQYF; DNA: TGTGCCAGCAGTTACGGGACAGGAAAAGGAGAGACCCAGTACTTC
J: TRBJ2-7; V: TRBV10-1; size: .; D: .; CDR3: CASSDTTYEQYF; DNA: TGCGCCAGCAGTGATACAACCTACGAGCAGTACTTC
J: TRBJ1-6; V: TRBV7-8; size: .; D: .; CDR3: CASSPGGGIAHNSPLHF; DNA: TGTGCCAGCAGCCCCGGCGGAGGGATCGCGCATAATTCACCCCTCCACTTT
J: TRBJ1-4; V: TRBV28; size: .; D: .; CDR3: CASSPAGTNEKLFF; DNA: TGTGCCAGCAGTCCGGCCGGAACTAATGAAAAACTGTTTTTT
J: TRBJ1-3; V: TRBV27; size: .; D: TRBD1; CDR3: CASSLSWDRANTIYF; DNA: TGTGCCAGCAGTTTATCTTGGGACAGGGCTAACACCATATATTTT
J: TRBJ1-2; V: TRBV20-1; size: once; D: .; CDR3: CSASQTITNYGYTF; DNA: TGCAGTGCTAGTCAAACTATAACTAACTATGGCTACACCTTC
J: TRBJ1-5; V: TRBV9; size: .; D: .; CDR3: CASSVAGGGHQPQHF; DNA: TGTGCCAGCAGCGTAGCGGGAGGAGGACATCAGCCCCAGCATTTT
J: TRBJ1-1; V: TRBV27; size: .; D: .; CDR3: CASSFGRAAEAFF; DNA: TGTGCCAGCAGTTTTGGCAGGGCGGCTGAAGCTTTCTTT
J: TRBJ1-2; V: TRBV19; size: .; D: .; CDR3: CASTPGALGYGYTF; DNA: TGTGCCAGTACCCCGGGAGCATTGGGCTATGGCTACACCTTC
J: TRBJ2-7; V: TRBV7-2; size: once; D: .; CDR3: CASSSGFSYEQYF; DNA: TGTGCCAGCAGTTCGGGGTTCTCCTACGAGCAGTACTTC
J: TRBJ1-1; V: TRBV4-2; size: .; D: .; CDR3: CASSQDRPGPNTEAFF; DNA: TGTGCCAGCAGCCAAGATCGTCCAGGGCCGAACACTGAAGCTTTCTTT
J: TRBJ1-2; V: TRBV27; size: .; D: .; CDR3: CASCPHGKEYYGYTF; DNA: TGTGCCAGCTGTCCCCATGGGAAAGAATATTATGGCTACACCTTC
J: TRBJ1-1; V: TRBV18; size: once; D: TRBD1; CDR3: CASSRATGFVNTEAFF; DNA: TGTGCCAGCTCTCGAGCGACAGGGTTCGTTAACACTGAAGCTTTCTTT